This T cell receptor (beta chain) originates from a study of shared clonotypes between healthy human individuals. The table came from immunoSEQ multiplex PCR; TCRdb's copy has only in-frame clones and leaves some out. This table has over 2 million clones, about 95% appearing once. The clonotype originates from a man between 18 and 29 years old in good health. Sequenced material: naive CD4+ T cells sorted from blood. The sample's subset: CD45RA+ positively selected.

The CDR3 sequence: CAWSPSGTYGYTF. Here the CDR3 DNA reads TGTGCCTGGAGCCCAAGTGGGACGTATGGCTACACCTTC. This chain links TRBV30 with TRBJ1-2, with D perhaps matching TRBD1 (5 bases). The CDR3 consists of 13 residues. The germline gives CDR1 GTSNPN, CDR2 SVGIG (reference sequence). With 3 bases removed from V and 5 bases from J, the gap between germline ends came to 13 bases.